The rows below give T cell receptor beta chains drawn from one sample of a study of T cells in Graves' hyperthyroidism and ophthalmopathy. TCRdb fed the multiplex PCR reads into MiXCR, producing one record per CDR3 protein. The table lists 400,000 to 500,000 distinct CDR3 sequences, approximately 15% of them singletons. Material: blood. The source is a man between 18 and 35 years old with Graves' ophthalmopathy. CDR3s include the opening cysteine and the closing phenylalanine or tryptophan. D genes are given only for firm matches. Clone size is given for some rows only: seen once, a few or many times, or a class if the clone is expanded.

clone_size: NA
j_call: TRBJ2-5
d_call: NA
v_call: TRBV6-1
cdr3_aa: CASISSGGETQYF
cdr3_nt: TGTGCCAGCATCTCTTCAGGGGGGGAGACCCAGTACTTC

clone_size: NA
j_call: TRBJ2-6
d_call: NA
v_call: TRBV12-3/TRBV12-4
cdr3_aa: CASSLPRGGLGANVLTF
cdr3_nt: TGTGCCAGCAGTTTACCCAGGGGAGGGTTAGGGGCCAACGTCCTGACTTTC

clone_size: few
j_call: TRBJ2-1
d_call: NA
v_call: TRBV7-6
cdr3_aa: CASSSTGPNNEQFF
cdr3_nt: TGTGCCAGCAGCTCGACAGGACCCAACAATGAGCAGTTCTTC

clone_size: NA
j_call: TRBJ1-2
d_call: NA
v_call: TRBV19
cdr3_aa: CASSILDGYYGYTF
cdr3_nt: TGTGCCAGTAGTATTCTGGACGGATACTATGGCTACACCTTC

clone_size: few
j_call: TRBJ1-1
d_call: NA
v_call: TRBV7-9
cdr3_aa: CASSLGRHREQIF
cdr3_nt: TGTGCCAGCAGCTTAGGGCGCCACAGGGAACAGATCTTT

clone_size: many
j_call: TRBJ2-3
d_call: NA
v_call: TRBV12-3/TRBV12-4
cdr3_aa: CASSFMGGTDTQYF
cdr3_nt: TGTGCCAGCAGTTTTATGGGGGGCACAGATACGCAGTATTTT

clone_size: many
j_call: TRBJ1-5
d_call: TRBD1
v_call: TRBV2
cdr3_aa: CASSGTGTGTVQPQHF
cdr3_nt: TGTGCCAGCAGTGGTACAGGGACAGGGACGGTTCAGCCCCAGCATTTT

clone_size: many
j_call: TRBJ1-4
d_call: NA
v_call: TRBV20-1
cdr3_aa: CSARDATTNEKLFF
cdr3_nt: TGCAGTGCTAGAGACGCGACAACTAATGAAAAACTGTTTTTT

clone_size: NA
j_call: TRBJ1-2
d_call: NA
v_call: TRBV7-9
cdr3_aa: CASSSRLVYGYTF
cdr3_nt: TGTGCCAGCAGTTCCAGGCTAGTCTATGGCTACACCTTC

clone_size: NA
j_call: TRBJ2-7
d_call: NA
v_call: TRBV4-2
cdr3_aa: CASSQDWSPLPYEQYF
cdr3_nt: TGTGCCAGCAGCCAAGATTGGTCGCCCCTCCCCTACGAGCAGTACTTC

clone_size: many
j_call: TRBJ1-2
d_call: NA
v_call: TRBV2
cdr3_aa: CASTAAYGYTF
cdr3_nt: TGTGCCAGCACGGCAGCCTATGGCTACACCTTC

clone_size: NA
j_call: TRBJ2-7
d_call: TRBD2
v_call: TRBV2
cdr3_aa: CAGRGTSGSYEQYF
cdr3_nt: TGTGCCGGAAGGGGGACTAGCGGGAGTTACGAGCAGTACTTC

clone_size: NA
j_call: TRBJ1-2
d_call: TRBD1
v_call: TRBV14
cdr3_aa: CASRFTGDPWYGYTF
cdr3_nt: TGTGCCAGCAGATTCACAGGGGACCCTTGGTATGGCTACACCTTC

clone_size: few
j_call: TRBJ2-2
d_call: TRBD2
v_call: TRBV19
cdr3_aa: CASGEGLAGGLNTGELFF
cdr3_nt: TGTGCCAGTGGTGAGGGACTAGCGGGAGGCCTTAACACCGGGGAGCTGTTTTTT

clone_size: many
j_call: TRBJ2-2
d_call: NA
v_call: TRBV4-1
cdr3_aa: CASSQDALASGELFF
cdr3_nt: TGCGCCAGCAGCCAAGATGCGCTAGCTTCCGGGGAGCTGTTTTTT

clone_size: few
j_call: TRBJ1-6
d_call: TRBD1
v_call: TRBV30
cdr3_aa: CAWAIPGQSSYNSPLHF
cdr3_nt: TGTGCCTGGGCTATCCCGGGACAGAGCTCCTATAATTCACCCCTCCACTTT

clone_size: many
j_call: TRBJ2-5
d_call: NA
v_call: TRBV14
cdr3_aa: CASSHLWGSGQETQYF
cdr3_nt: TGTGCCAGCAGCCACTTGTGGGGTAGCGGACAAGAGACCCAGTACTTC

clone_size: NA
j_call: TRBJ2-2
d_call: NA
v_call: TRBV4-1
cdr3_aa: CASRGGTGELFF
cdr3_nt: TGCGCCAGCAGGGGAGGCACCGGGGAGCTGTTTTTT

clone_size: NA
j_call: TRBJ2-2
d_call: TRBD2
v_call: TRBV9
cdr3_aa: CASSRGGGLASGELFF
cdr3_nt: TGTGCCAGCAGCAGAGGGGGGGGACTAGCCTCCGGGGAGCTGTTTTTT

clone_size: many
j_call: TRBJ2-4
d_call: NA
v_call: TRBV6-6
cdr3_aa: CASSYSRAVAKNIQYF
cdr3_nt: TGTGCCAGCAGTTACTCAAGAGCGGTAGCCAAAAACATTCAGTACTTC

clone_size: many
j_call: TRBJ2-5
d_call: TRBD2
v_call: TRBV20-1
cdr3_aa: CSAGSGVSSGGQETQYF
cdr3_nt: TGCAGTGCTGGCAGTGGGGTGTCTAGCGGGGGCCAAGAGACCCAGTACTTC

clone_size: many
j_call: TRBJ1-5
d_call: NA
v_call: TRBV4-1
cdr3_aa: CASSQVLRGDQPQHF
cdr3_nt: TGCGCCAGCAGCCAAGTACTCCGGGGAGATCAGCCCCAGCATTTT

clone_size: NA
j_call: TRBJ2-1
d_call: TRBD2
v_call: TRBV10-2
cdr3_aa: CASSSGSGRTLGSYNEQFF
cdr3_nt: TGCGCCAGCAGTAGCGGTAGCGGGAGAACATTAGGCTCCTACAATGAGCAGTTCTTC

clone_size: few
j_call: TRBJ2-6
d_call: NA
v_call: TRBV7-9
cdr3_aa: CASSLTVSGANVLTF
cdr3_nt: TGTGCCAGCAGCTTGACAGTCTCTGGGGCCAACGTCCTGACTTTC

clone_size: many
j_call: TRBJ1-3
d_call: NA
v_call: TRBV30
cdr3_aa: CAWSVSRVRGSGNTIYF
cdr3_nt: TGTGCCTGGAGTGTGAGTCGGGTGCGGGGTTCTGGAAACACCATATATTTT

clone_size: few
j_call: TRBJ1-1
d_call: TRBD1
v_call: TRBV11-2
cdr3_aa: CASSLMTGVNTEAFF
cdr3_nt: TGTGCCAGCAGCTTGATGACAGGGGTGAACACTGAAGCTTTCTTT

clone_size: few
j_call: TRBJ2-5
d_call: TRBD2
v_call: TRBV30
cdr3_aa: CAWSVRGVGAQYF
cdr3_nt: TGTGCCTGGAGTGTCCGGGGGGTAGGGGCCCAGTACTTC

clone_size: many
j_call: TRBJ1-1
d_call: NA
v_call: TRBV5-8
cdr3_aa: CASTVGTEAFF
cdr3_nt: TGTGCCAGTACTGTGGGCACTGAAGCTTTCTTT

clone_size: few
j_call: TRBJ2-3
d_call: NA
v_call: TRBV7-9
cdr3_aa: CASSSPVPGVPRRTDTQYF
cdr3_nt: TGTGCCAGCAGCTCCCCGGTCCCCGGGGTCCCGCGTCGCACAGATACGCAGTATTTT

clone_size: many
j_call: TRBJ2-2
d_call: NA
v_call: TRBV5-1
cdr3_aa: CASSLVIGGGKGDTGELFF
cdr3_nt: TGCGCCAGCAGCTTGGTTATCGGCGGGGGCAAAGGAGACACCGGGGAGCTGTTTTTT

clone_size: many
j_call: TRBJ2-3
d_call: TRBD1
v_call: TRBV12-3/TRBV12-4
cdr3_aa: CASSSWGTGHDTQYF
cdr3_nt: TGTGCCAGCAGTTCCTGGGGGACAGGCCACGATACGCAGTATTTT

clone_size: few
j_call: TRBJ1-2
d_call: TRBD1
v_call: TRBV27
cdr3_aa: CASSLGRGRGYTF
cdr3_nt: TGTGCCAGCAGTTTGGGCAGGGGGCGCGGCTACACCTTC

clone_size: NA
j_call: TRBJ2-5
d_call: NA
v_call: TRBV6-5
cdr3_aa: CASSYPKWIGGGGGEYF
cdr3_nt: TGTGCCAGCAGTTACCCAAAATGGATCGGAGGCGGAGGAGGGGAGTACTTC

clone_size: many
j_call: TRBJ1-2
d_call: NA
v_call: TRBV5-1
cdr3_aa: CASSFIHPRTYGYTF
cdr3_nt: TGCGCCAGCAGCTTTATCCACCCCAGGACCTATGGCTACACCTTC

clone_size: many
j_call: TRBJ1-5
d_call: NA
v_call: TRBV6-1
cdr3_aa: CASSGAFNQPQHF
cdr3_nt: TGTGCCAGCAGCGGGGCGTTCAATCAGCCCCAGCATTTT

clone_size: NA
j_call: TRBJ2-2
d_call: NA
v_call: TRBV7-8
cdr3_aa: CASTQSVTGGTGEPFF
cdr3_nt: TGTGCCAGCACCCAGTCTGTGACAGGAGGGACCGGGGAGCCGTTTTTT

clone_size: many
j_call: TRBJ2-1
d_call: NA
v_call: TRBV18
cdr3_aa: CASSPQDNEQFF
cdr3_nt: TGTGCCAGCTCACCACAGGACAATGAGCAGTTCTTC

clone_size: many
j_call: TRBJ1-2
d_call: NA
v_call: TRBV30
cdr3_aa: CAWSVTFGYTF
cdr3_nt: TGTGCCTGGAGTGTTACTTTTGGCTACACCTTC

clone_size: many
j_call: TRBJ1-1
d_call: NA
v_call: TRBV27
cdr3_aa: CASSLGIYTEAFF
cdr3_nt: TGTGCCAGCAGCTTGGGAATATACACTGAAGCTTTCTTT

clone_size: few
j_call: TRBJ1-1
d_call: TRBD1
v_call: TRBV19
cdr3_aa: CASRTPTGSSGGNTEAFF
cdr3_nt: TGTGCCAGTAGGACCCCGACAGGGAGCAGTGGGGGCAACACTGAAGCTTTCTTT